These 12 T cell receptor beta chains share one sample of origin, sequenced in a study of CD8 T cells in Susac syndrome. Random-hexamer reverse transcription was applied to roughly 0.5 to 1 ug RNA. Using its own MiXCR run on the immunoSEQ multiplex PCR reads, TCRdb lists one record per CDR3 protein. Among 140,000 to 150,000 distinct CDR3 sequences listed, roughly 96% were seen once. Material for sequencing was CD4+ T cells from PBMCs. All receptors come from a human donor with multiple sclerosis.

The rearrangement links TRBV6-2 or TRBV6-3 to TRBJ2-3, with 9 nucleotides matching TRBD2. The CDR3 is made up of 13 amino acids. CDR1 and CDR2 from the germline V gene are MNHEY and SVGEGT. The J segment lost 8 bases and the V segment lost 6 bases, leaving 6 bases of the junction unmatched. For the CDR3, the DNA is TGTGCCAGCAGCGCTAGCGGGGATGTTACGCAGTATTTT. Its translation: CASSASGDVTQYF.

The gene calls are TRBV5-1 and TRBJ2-7; 10 bases align to TRBD2. Germline V CDR1 and CDR2: SGHRS, YFSETQ. The CDR3 sequence is 13 residues long. With 4 bases clipped from V and 5 bases from J, the junction kept 3 bases outside the gene matches. The CDR3, as DNA: TGCGCCAGCAGCCGACTAGCGGGCCACGAGCAGTACTTC. This encodes CASSRLAGHEQYF. The full variable domain, completed using reference TRBV5-1 and TRBJ2-7, is KAGVTQTPRYLIKTRGQQVTLSCSPISGHRSVSWYQQTPGQGLQFLFEYFSETQRNKGNFPGRFSGRQFSNSRSEMNVSTLELGDSALYLCASSRLAGHEQYFGPGTRLTVT.

V and J are TRBV19 and TRBJ1-5; a weak D match, TRBD1 (6 bases). From germline, CDR1 is LNHDA and CDR2 SQIVND (reference sequence). Trimming left V 5 bases short and J 2 bases short, with 10 bases between. The CDR3 is 14 amino acids. In DNA form, the CDR3 reads TGTGCCAGTAGTGACAGGCGAGGCAATCAGCCCCAGCATTTT. It translates to CASSDRRGNQPQHF. Looking up the rest from reference TRBV19 and TRBJ1-5 gives the full variable domain: DGGITQSPKYLFRKEGQNVTLSCEQNLNHDAMYWYRQDPGQGLRLIYYSQIVNDFQKGDIAEGYSVSREKKESFPLTVTSAQKNPTAFYLCASSDRRGNQPQHFGDGTRLSIL.

This clonotype has only one observation. This rearrangement joins TRBV9 to TRBJ2-3; D uncertain. The CDR3 totals 16 residues. Germline V gives CDR1 SGDLS, CDR2 YYNGEE. The V end lost 0 bases, the J end lost 0 bases, and 11 bases lay between the germline ends. DNA of the CDR3: TGTGCCAGCAGCGTAGGATCGCTGATAAGCACAGATACGCAGTATTTT. The encoded protein is CASSVGSLISTDTQYF.

The chain recombines TRBV12-3 or TRBV12-4 with TRBJ1-5, with D maybe TRBD1 (5 bases). The length of the CDR3 is 15 residues. Trimming took 0 bases from V and 2 from J, leaving 8 bases between them. In nucleotides, the CDR3 is TGTGCCAGCAGTTTAGCGCAGGGAGGCAATCAGCCCCAGCATTTT. Protein sequence: CASSLAQGGNQPQHF.

J is TRBJ2-3 and V is TRBV29-1, with 10 nucleotides matching TRBD2. Germline V gene lookup returns CDR1 SQVTM and CDR2 ANQGSEA. With V trimmed by 5 bases and J by 1 base, 9 bases remained unmatched. CDR3 length: 16 amino acids. In nucleotides, the CDR3 is TGCAGCGTTATGGGAGGGGGGACTAGCGGCACAGATACGCAGTATTTT. It translates to CSVMGGGTSGTDTQYF.

The chain joins TRBV24-1 to TRBJ2-3; the D gene is possibly TRBD1 (7 bases). Germline V CDR1 and CDR2: KGHDR, SFDVKD. The CDR3 has 14 amino acids. Trimming cost V 8 bases and J 0 bases, with 11 bases left between them. The CDR3 bases are TGTGCCACCAACCAGGGGGGAAGCACAGATACGCAGTATTTT. It codes for CATNQGGSTDTQYF.

CDR3 DNA: TGTGCCAGCGGAAAGGACAGGGCCCCCTCTCTAGCCAAAAACATTCAGTACTTC. It is translated as CASGKDRAPSLAKNIQYF. The chain combines TRBV7-9 with TRBJ2-4, with 8 nucleotides matching TRBD1. Germline CDR1 is SEHNR and CDR2 is FQNEAQ (reference sequence). V was clipped by 8 bases and J by 0 bases; unmatched bases: 15. This CDR3 region has 18 residues.

The chain links TRBV7-2 to TRBJ1-1, with D possibly being TRBD1 (5 bases). Germline CDR1 and CDR2: SGHTA and FQGNSA. Trimming removed 5 bases from V and 0 bases from J, with 10 bases in between. This CDR3 has 14 amino acids. CDR3: CASSVDSLNTEAFF. CDR3 bases: TGTGCCAGCAGCGTAGACAGTTTGAACACTGAAGCTTTCTTT.

This clonotype was observed a single time. The chain joins TRBV9 to TRBJ2-2, with 8 bases that match TRBD1. Trimming at V came to 7 bases and at J to 3 bases, leaving 11 bases not matched to a gene. The germline gives CDR1 SGDLS, CDR2 YYNGEE. The CDR3 is 16 amino acids. CDR3 bases: TGTGCCAGCGCGCGTACGGGACAGGCCCACACCGGGGAGCTGTTTTTT. Amino acid sequence: CASARTGQAHTGELFF.

The chain uses TRBV6-1 and TRBJ2-7; D may be TRBD1 (5 bases). The germline V gene has CDR1 MNHNS and CDR2 SASEGT. This CDR3 region has 11 residues. Trimming shortened V by 7 bases and J by 3 bases, and 7 bases separated the two germline ends. CDR3 loop: CASMGHYEQYF. In DNA form, the CDR3 reads TGTGCCAGCATGGGGCACTACGAGCAGTACTTC.

In nucleotides, the CDR3 is TGCAGTGGTAACATCGGCTATGGCTACACCTTC. Translation: CSGNIGYGYTF. This chain connects TRBV20-1 to TRBJ1-2; D uncertain. The V gene's germline CDR1 is DFQATT and CDR2 SNEGSKA (reference sequence). V was pared by 7 bases and J by 4 bases, with 10 bases between. The CDR3 has 11 amino acids.